These T cell receptor beta chains were read from a single sample in a study of T cells after somatic rescue of genetic block. TCRdb's table, derived via immunoSEQ multiplex PCR, lists solely in-frame clones and lacks some. The sample carries about 12,000 clones, around 70% recorded once. Sequencing used peripheral blood mononuclear cells (PBMCs). These receptors were collected from a boy aged 5-17 years. CDR3s include the opening cysteine and the closing phenylalanine or tryptophan. The order of the fields is J gene, D gene, V gene, clone size, CDR3 DNA, CDR3 protein. A D gene is named only where the DNA matches it firmly. Size tells how often a clone was seen (once, few, many) or the class of an expanded clone, and some rows leave it out.

>TRBJ1-3|-|TRBV28|-
TGTGCCAGCAGTTTGGGCGATTTGAACACCATATATTTT
CASSLGDLNTIYF
>TRBJ2-7|-|TRBV19|once
TGTGCCAGTAGTATAAGGGTCTACGAGCAGTACTTC
CASSIRVYEQYF
>TRBJ2-2|-|TRBV19|once
TGTGCCAGTAGCTCCTCGTCCGGACTCCTTAACACCGGGGAGCTGTTTTTT
CASSSSSGLLNTGELFF
>TRBJ2-7|-|TRBV18|few
TGTGCCAGCTCACCACGGTTGACGGATACCTACGAGCAGTACTTC
CASSPRLTDTYEQYF
>TRBJ2-1|-|TRBV11-2|-
TGTGCCAGCAGCTTAGTCCTGTCTTCCTCCTACAATGAGCAGTTCTTC
CASSLVLSSSYNEQFF
>TRBJ2-2|-|TRBV29-1|-
TGCAGCGTTCCCATGGACTTCGGGGAGCTGTTTTTT
CSVPMDFGELFF
>TRBJ1-5|TRBD1|TRBV5-8|-
TGTGCCAGCAGCTCGGGACAGACCGCCAATCAGCCCCAGCATTTT
CASSSGQTANQPQHF
>TRBJ2-1|TRBD2|TRBV5-1|-
TGCGCCAGCAGCCCTCGGACTAGCGGGAGTTCTGAGCAGTTCTTC
CASSPRTSGSSEQFF
>TRBJ2-3|-|TRBV9|-
TGTGCCAGCAGCGTATCTCCCAAGTGGTTCGGGGGAGATACGCAGTATTTT
CASSVSPKWFGGDTQYF
>TRBJ1-2|-|TRBV19|medium-sized
TGTGCCAGTAGTACAGGGGAAATCTATGGCTACACCTTC
CASSTGEIYGYTF
>TRBJ2-7|-|TRBV11-1|-
TGTGCCAGCAGCTTGGAGGGAGCGGTCGAGCAGTACTTC
CASSLEGAVEQYF
>TRBJ2-3|-|TRBV27|-
TGTGCCAGCAGTTTAGTAGTTGGCACAGATACGCAGTATTTT
CASSLVVGTDTQYF
>TRBJ2-1|TRBD2|TRBV5-1|-
TGCGCCAGCAGCTTGGCCGCTATAGGGACTAGCGGGCTAACCTACAATGAGCAGTTCTTC
CASSLAAIGTSGLTYNEQFF
>TRBJ1-6|-|TRBV7-6|-
TGTGCCAGCAGCTTGGGGAAGGGACTGCCTAATTCACCCCTCCACTTT
CASSLGKGLPNSPLHF
>TRBJ2-1|TRBD2|TRBV18|-
TGTGCCAGCTCAAGGACTAGCGGGAGCTCCTACAATGAGCAGTTCTTC
CASSRTSGSSYNEQFF
>TRBJ2-7|-|TRBV7-6|-
TGTGCCAGCAGCTTGCGGGTGCTGGGGAACGAGCAGTACTTC
CASSLRVLGNEQYF
>TRBJ1-1|-|TRBV30|-
TGTGCCCGGAGACAACTGTTAAACACTGAAGCTTTCTTT
CARRQLLNTEAFF
>TRBJ2-7|-|TRBV7-9|-
TGTGCCAGCAGCTTAGGGGGGTTCTCATACGAGCAGTACTTC
CASSLGGFSYEQYF
>TRBJ1-4|-|TRBV5-4|once
TGTGCCAGCAGCCCAGACGGCCTTAATGAAAAACTGTTTTTT
CASSPDGLNEKLFF
>TRBJ1-3|-|TRBV6-6|-
TGTGCCAGCAGTTATGGGGGGCTCAGCTCTGGAAACACCATATATTTT
CASSYGGLSSGNTIYF
>TRBJ2-3|-|TRBV5-1|-
TGCGCCAGCAGCTTACTATTGATCGGGGGTAGCACGCAGTATTTT
CASSLLLIGGSTQYF
>TRBJ2-7|-|TRBV30|-
TGTGCCTGGAGTTGGACAGCAGGCGAGCAGTACTTC
CAWSWTAGEQYF
>TRBJ1-5|-|TRBV7-2|-
TGTGCCAGCAGCTTATGGGACAATCAGCCCCAGCATTTT
CASSLWDNQPQHF
>TRBJ2-1|-|TRBV10-3|-
TGTGCCATCAGTGAGTCTGGCAGGGAAAATGAGCAGTTCTTC
CAISESGRENEQFF
>TRBJ2-2|-|TRBV19|-
TGTGCCAGTAGTATAGCACTGACTAACACCGGGGAGCTGTTTTTT
CASSIALTNTGELFF
>TRBJ2-3|-|TRBV2|-
TGTGCCAGCAGTGAGGGGGCTAGGGTACGCACAGATACGCAGTATTTT
CASSEGARVRTDTQYF
>TRBJ2-5|TRBD1|TRBV7-6|-
TGTGCCAGCAGCTTTAAGGGGGCGGAAGAGACCCAGTACTTC
CASSFKGAEETQYF
>TRBJ2-7|TRBD1|TRBV5-4|-
TGTGCCAGCAGCTGGGATCTGGGACAGGCCTCCTACGAGCAGTACTTC
CASSWDLGQASYEQYF
>TRBJ1-2|-|TRBV18|few
TGTGCCAGCTCGAGGGGCAGTGCCCCTCAGAACTATGGCTACACCTTC
CASSRGSAPQNYGYTF
>TRBJ2-7|TRBD2|TRBV27|once
TGTGCCAGCAAATTACTAGCGGGAGGTATCTTGGGCGAGCAGTACTTC
CASKLLAGGILGEQYF
>TRBJ1-3|-|TRBV19|-
TGTGCCAGTAGCCTCGGGAATAGTGCCAGGCTTTACTCTGGAAACACCATATATTTT
CASSLGNSARLYSGNTIYF
>TRBJ2-1|TRBD2|TRBV6-6|few
TGTGCCAGCAGGGGGGACTACTCCAATGAGCAGTTCTTC
CASRGDYSNEQFF
>TRBJ2-7|TRBD1|TRBV6-6|-
TGTGCCAGCAGTCGTCCAGGGGGCAGTAGGTACGAGCAGTACTTC
CASSRPGGSRYEQYF
>TRBJ2-1|TRBD2|TRBV25-1|-
TGTGCCAGCAGTATGGGACTAGCGGGGCGGAGCTCCTACAATGAGCAGTTCTTC
CASSMGLAGRSSYNEQFF
>TRBJ1-1|-|TRBV2|few
TGTGCCAGCAGTCGGCAAACTGAAGCTTTCTTT
CASSRQTEAFF
>TRBJ2-2|-|TRBV27|-
TGTGCCAGCAGTTTATCGAGGTGGGGCAGGATTACTAAGAACACCGGGGAGCTGTTTTTT
CASSLSRWGRITKNTGELFF
>TRBJ1-2|-|TRBV6-1|-
TGTGCCAGCAGTGAAGGGACCATCGGCTACACCTTC
CASSEGTIGYTF
>TRBJ2-3|TRBD2|TRBV5-6|-
TGTGCCAGCAGCCAGGGGACTAGACCAGATACGCAGTATTTT
CASSQGTRPDTQYF
>TRBJ2-7|TRBD2|TRBV7-9|-
TGTGCCAGCAGCTTTAGCGGGGGAGACTCCGAGCAGTACTTC
CASSFSGGDSEQYF
>TRBJ2-7|-|TRBV4-1|-
TGCGCCAGCAGCCAAGATAAGCGCAGCGCCGCCTACGAGCAGTACTTC
CASSQDKRSAAYEQYF
>TRBJ2-3|-|TRBV7-9|-
TGTGCCAGCAGCTATCGTACAGATACGCAGTATTTT
CASSYRTDTQYF
>TRBJ1-6|-|TRBV28|-
TGTGCCAGTTTAATGGGTTTGAGCTCCTATAATTCACCCCTCCACTTT
CASLMGLSSYNSPLHF
>TRBJ2-2|TRBD1|TRBV6-6|-
TGTGCCAGCAGATGGACAGGGGGCACCGGGGAGCTGTTTTTT
CASRWTGGTGELFF